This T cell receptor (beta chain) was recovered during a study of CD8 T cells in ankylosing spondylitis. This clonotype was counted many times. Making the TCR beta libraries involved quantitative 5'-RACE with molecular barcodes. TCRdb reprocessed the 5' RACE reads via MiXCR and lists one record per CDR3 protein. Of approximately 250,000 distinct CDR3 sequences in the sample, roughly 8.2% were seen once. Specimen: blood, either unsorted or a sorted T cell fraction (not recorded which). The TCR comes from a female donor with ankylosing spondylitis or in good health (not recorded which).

This CDR3 reads CASIGTLGGTGELFF. The CDR3 nucleotides read TGTGCCAGCATTGGGACCCTCGGAGGGACCGGGGAGCTGTTTTTT. The chain recombines TRBV6-2 or TRBV6-3 with TRBJ2-2; the D gene is possibly TRBD2 (6 bases). This CDR3 has 15 residues. CDR1 and CDR2 from the germline V gene are MNHEY and SVGEGT. V was cut by 7 bases and J by 5 bases, with 17 bases left in between.